This T cell receptor beta chain derives from a study of T cell repertoires in chronic hepatitis B (dated by TCRdb to between 2019 and 2020). As for this clone: It lacks a known antigen. No base quality values were provided; no much bigger clone lies one nucleotide off.

Trimming costs V 6 bases and J 4 bases, and their ends lie 16 bases apart. Taken from the germline V gene, the CDR1 and CDR2 loops are MDHEN and SYDVKM. The CDR3, from cysteine to phenylalanine, totals 14 residues. Here the CDR3 DNA is all that survives: 42 bases in frame from base 1. The library was generated by the immunoSEQ multiplex PCR assay. Entries here come from immuneACCESS through TCRdb and include only in-frame sequences with V and J called. Some clones fail to appear in such tables; in the studies checked, an unresolved V gene covers under half of the shortfall, and the cause of the remainder is unknown. Here the sample has about 1,000 clones; under 80% occur a single time. The ten largest clonotypes hold around 8.8% of the sample.

The sample consisted of total CD8+ T cells from PBMCs. The receptor comes from a human donor with chronic hepatitis B virus infection. This sequence uses TRBV28 and TRBJ2-7; possibly the D gene is TRBD2, per 6 matching bases. The sequence in DNA is TGTGCCAGCAGCCTAGGGCTAGCGTGGTACGAGCAGTACTTC. This gives the protein CASSLGLAWYEQYF.